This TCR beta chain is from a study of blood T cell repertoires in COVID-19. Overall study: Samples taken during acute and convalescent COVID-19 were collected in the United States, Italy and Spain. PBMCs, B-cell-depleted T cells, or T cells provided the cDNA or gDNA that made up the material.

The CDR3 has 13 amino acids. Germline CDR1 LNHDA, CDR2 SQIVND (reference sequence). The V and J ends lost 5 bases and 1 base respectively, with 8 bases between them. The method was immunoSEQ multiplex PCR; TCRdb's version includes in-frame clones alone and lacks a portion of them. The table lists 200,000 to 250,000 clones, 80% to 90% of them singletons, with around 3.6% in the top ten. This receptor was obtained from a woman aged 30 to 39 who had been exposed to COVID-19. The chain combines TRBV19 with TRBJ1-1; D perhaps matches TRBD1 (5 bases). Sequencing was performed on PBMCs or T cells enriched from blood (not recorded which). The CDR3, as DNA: TGTGCCAGTAGTCAAGGGGCGAACACTGAAGCTTTCTTT. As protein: CASSQGANTEAFF. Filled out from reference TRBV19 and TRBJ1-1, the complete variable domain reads DGGITQSPKYLFRKEGQNVTLSCEQNLNHDAMYWYRQDPGQGLRLIYYSQIVNDFQKGDIAEGYSVSREKKESFPLTVTSAQKNPTAFYLCASSQGANTEAFFGQGTRLTVV.